This entry is about one T cell receptor beta chain. The germline V gene has CDR1 LNHDA and CDR2 SQIVND (reference sequence). The CDR3 is 15 amino acids. V lost 4 bases and J lost 4, with 15 bases in between. Not enrolled were patients with uncontrolled infection, other autoimmune disease, pregnancy or lactation. Amplification targeted TCR beta CDR3 regions from RNA transcripts. First-round RT-PCR with HTBI primers amplified the TCR CDR3 region. TCRdb processed the multiplex PCR reads anew with MiXCR; each CDR3 protein has one entry. The sample has under 650,000 distinct CDR3 sequences, roughly 17% seen once; the top ten hold less than 4.5%. The sample comes from a study of T cells in Graves' hyperthyroidism and ophthalmopathy.

Material: blood. This clonotype was obtained from a woman aged 30 to 39 with Graves' hyperthyroidism. This sequence joins TRBV19 and TRBJ2-3; no firm D call. The CDR3 is CASSNDSPSPDTQYF. The CDR3 DNA follows: TGTGCCAGTAGTAACGATTCCCCGAGCCCAGATACGCAGTATTTT.